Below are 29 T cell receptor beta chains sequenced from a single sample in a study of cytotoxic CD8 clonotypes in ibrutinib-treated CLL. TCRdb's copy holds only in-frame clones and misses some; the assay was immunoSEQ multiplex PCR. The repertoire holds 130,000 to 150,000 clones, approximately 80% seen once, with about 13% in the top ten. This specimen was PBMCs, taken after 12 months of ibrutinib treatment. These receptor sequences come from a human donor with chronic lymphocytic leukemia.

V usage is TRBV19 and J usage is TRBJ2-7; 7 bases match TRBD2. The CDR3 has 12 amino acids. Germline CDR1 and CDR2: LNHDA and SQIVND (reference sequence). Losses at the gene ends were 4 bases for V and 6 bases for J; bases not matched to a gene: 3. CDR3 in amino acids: CASSTGGVEQYF. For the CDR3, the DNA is TGTGCCAGTAGTACGGGAGGAGTCGAGCAGTACTTC. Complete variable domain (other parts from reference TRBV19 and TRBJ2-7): DGGITQSPKYLFRKEGQNVTLSCEQNLNHDAMYWYRQDPGQGLRLIYYSQIVNDFQKGDIAEGYSVSREKKESFPLTVTSAQKNPTAFYLCASSTGGVEQYFGPGTRLTVT.

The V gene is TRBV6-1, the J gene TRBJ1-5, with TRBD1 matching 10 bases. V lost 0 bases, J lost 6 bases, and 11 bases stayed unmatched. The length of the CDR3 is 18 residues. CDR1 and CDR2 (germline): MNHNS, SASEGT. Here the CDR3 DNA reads TGTGCCAGCAGTGAAGCCCCTTTTCGACAGGGGGCCGTTCAGCCCCAGCATTTT. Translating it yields CASSEAPFRQGAVQPQHF.

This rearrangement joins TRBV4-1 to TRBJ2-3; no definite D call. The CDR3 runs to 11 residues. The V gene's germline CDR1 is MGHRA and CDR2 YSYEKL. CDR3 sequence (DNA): TGCGCGAGCTCGAGCACAGATACGCAGTATTTT. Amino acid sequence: CASSSTDTQYF.

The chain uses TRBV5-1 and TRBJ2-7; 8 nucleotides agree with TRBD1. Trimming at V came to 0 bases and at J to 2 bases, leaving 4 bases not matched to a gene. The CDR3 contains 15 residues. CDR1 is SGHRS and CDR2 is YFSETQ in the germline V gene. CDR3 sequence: CASSLGRTGTYEQYF. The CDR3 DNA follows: TGCGCCAGCAGCTTGGGTCGGACAGGGACCTACGAGCAGTACTTC.

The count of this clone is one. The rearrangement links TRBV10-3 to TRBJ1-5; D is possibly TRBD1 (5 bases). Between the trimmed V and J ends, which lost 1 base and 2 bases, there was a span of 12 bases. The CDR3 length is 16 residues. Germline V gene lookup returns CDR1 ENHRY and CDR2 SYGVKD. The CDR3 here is CAISEWGIPGNQPQHF. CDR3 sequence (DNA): TGTGCCATCAGTGAGTGGGGGATCCCCGGCAATCAGCCCCAGCATTTT.

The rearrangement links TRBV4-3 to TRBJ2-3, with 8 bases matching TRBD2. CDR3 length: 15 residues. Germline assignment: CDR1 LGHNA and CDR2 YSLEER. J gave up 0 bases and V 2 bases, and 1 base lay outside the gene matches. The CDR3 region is CASSQLAGSTDTQYF. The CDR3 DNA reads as TGCGCCAGCAGCCAATTAGCGGGGAGCACAGATACGCAGTATTTT.

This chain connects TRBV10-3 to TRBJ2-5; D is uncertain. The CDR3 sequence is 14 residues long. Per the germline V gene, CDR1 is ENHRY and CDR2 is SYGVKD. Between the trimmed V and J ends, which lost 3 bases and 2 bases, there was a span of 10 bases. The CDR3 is CAISDPPKQETQYF. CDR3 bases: TGTGCCATCAGTGACCCCCCAAAACAAGAGACCCAGTACTTC.

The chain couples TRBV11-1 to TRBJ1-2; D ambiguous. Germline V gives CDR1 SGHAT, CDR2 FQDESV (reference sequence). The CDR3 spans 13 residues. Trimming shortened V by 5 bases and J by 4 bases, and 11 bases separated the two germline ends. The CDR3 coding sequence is TGTGCCAGCAGCCGAGGGTATAGCTATGGCTACACCTTC. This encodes CASSRGYSYGYTF.

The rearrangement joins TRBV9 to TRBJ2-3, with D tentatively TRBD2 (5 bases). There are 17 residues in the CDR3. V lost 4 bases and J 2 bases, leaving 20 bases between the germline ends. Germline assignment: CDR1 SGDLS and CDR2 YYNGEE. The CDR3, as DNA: TGTGCCAGCAGCCCCCACCCGGACTCGAAATACACAGATACGCAGTATTTT. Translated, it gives CASSPHPDSKYTDTQYF.

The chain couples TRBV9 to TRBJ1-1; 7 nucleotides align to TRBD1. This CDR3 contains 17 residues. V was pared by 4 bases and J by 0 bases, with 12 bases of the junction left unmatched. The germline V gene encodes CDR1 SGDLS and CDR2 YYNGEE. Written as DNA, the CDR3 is TGTGCCAGCAGCCCCCTCCTGACAGGGTTTATGAACACTGAAGCTTTCTTT. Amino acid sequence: CASSPLLTGFMNTEAFF.

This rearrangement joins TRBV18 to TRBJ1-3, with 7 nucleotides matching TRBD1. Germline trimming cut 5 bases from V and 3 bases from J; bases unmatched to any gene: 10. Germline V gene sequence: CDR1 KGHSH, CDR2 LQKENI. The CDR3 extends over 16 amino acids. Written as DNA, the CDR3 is TGTGCCAGCTCAGAGACAGGGTTTGGACTTGGAAACACCATATATTTT. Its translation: CASSETGFGLGNTIYF. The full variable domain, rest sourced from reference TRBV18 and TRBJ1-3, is NAGVMQNPRHLVRRRGQEARLRCSPMKGHSHVYWYRQLPEEGLKFMVYLQKENIIDESGMPKERFSAEFPKEGPSILRIQQVVRGDSAAYFCASSETGFGLGNTIYFGEGSWLTVV.

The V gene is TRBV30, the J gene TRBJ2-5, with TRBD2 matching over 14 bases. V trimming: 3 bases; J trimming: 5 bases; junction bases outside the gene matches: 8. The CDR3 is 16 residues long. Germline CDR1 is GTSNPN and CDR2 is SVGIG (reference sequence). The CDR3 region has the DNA TGTGCCTGGAGCACCGGGACTAGCGGGAGTGTTGAGACCCAGTACTTC. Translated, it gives CAWSTGTSGSVETQYF.

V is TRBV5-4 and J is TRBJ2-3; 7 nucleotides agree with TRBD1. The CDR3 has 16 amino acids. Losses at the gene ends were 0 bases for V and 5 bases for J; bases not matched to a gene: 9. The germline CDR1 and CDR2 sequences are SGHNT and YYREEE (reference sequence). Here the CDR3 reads CASSLEWDSPRDTQYF. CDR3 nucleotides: TGTGCCAGCAGCTTGGAATGGGACAGCCCTCGAGATACGCAGTATTTT. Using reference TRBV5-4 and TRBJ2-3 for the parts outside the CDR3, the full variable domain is ETGVTQSPTHLIKTRGQQVTLRCSSQSGHNTVSWYQQALGQGPQFIFQYYREEENGRGNFPPRFSGLQFPNYSSELNVNALELDDSALYLCASSLEWDSPRDTQYFGPGTRLTVL.

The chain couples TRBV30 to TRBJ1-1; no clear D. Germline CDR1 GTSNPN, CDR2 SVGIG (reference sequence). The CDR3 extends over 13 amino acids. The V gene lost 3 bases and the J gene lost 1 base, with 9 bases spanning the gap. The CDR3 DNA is TGTGCCTGGAGCCTGAACGAGAACACTGAAGCTTTCTTT. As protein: CAWSLNENTEAFF. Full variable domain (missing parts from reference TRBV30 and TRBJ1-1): SQTIHQWPATLVQPVGSPLSLECTVEGTSNPNLYWYRQAAGRGLQLLFYSVGIGQISSEVPQNLSASRPQDRQFILSSKKLLLSDSGFYLCAWSLNENTEAFFGQGTRLTVV.

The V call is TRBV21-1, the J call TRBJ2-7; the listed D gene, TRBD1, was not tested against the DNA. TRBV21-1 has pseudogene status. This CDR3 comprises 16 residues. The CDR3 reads CASSDSRTGDPYEQYF. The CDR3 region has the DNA TGTGCCAGCAGTGACTCCAGGACAGGGGACCCTTACGAGCAGTACTTC.

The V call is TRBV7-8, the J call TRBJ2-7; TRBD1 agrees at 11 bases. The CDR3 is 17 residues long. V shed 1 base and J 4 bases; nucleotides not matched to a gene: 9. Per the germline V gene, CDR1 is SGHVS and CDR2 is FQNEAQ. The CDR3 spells CASSLGMKGTGGYEQYF. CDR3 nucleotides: TGTGCCAGCAGCTTAGGGATGAAAGGGACAGGGGGGTACGAGCAGTACTTC.

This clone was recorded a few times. CDR3 coding DNA: TGTGCCAGCAGCCATAGAAGGACAGGGGCTGGAAACACCATATATTTT. This codes for CASSHRRTGAGNTIYF. The chain employs TRBV11-2 and TRBJ1-3; TRBD1 agrees at 9 bases. Losses at the gene ends were 5 bases for V and 2 bases for J; bases not matched to a gene: 7. The CDR3 has 16 amino acids. Germline V lookup: CDR1 SGHAT, CDR2 FQNNGV.

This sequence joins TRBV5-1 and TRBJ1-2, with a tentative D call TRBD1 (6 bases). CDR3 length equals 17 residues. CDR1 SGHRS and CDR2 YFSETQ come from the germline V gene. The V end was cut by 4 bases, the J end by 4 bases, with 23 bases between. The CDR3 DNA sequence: TGCGCCAGCAGCGCAGGCAGCGGCGGGGGCGCTGGCTATGGCTACACCTTC. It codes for CASSAGSGGGAGYGYTF. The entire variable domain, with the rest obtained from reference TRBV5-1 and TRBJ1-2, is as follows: KAGVTQTPRYLIKTRGQQVTLSCSPISGHRSVSWYQQTPGQGLQFLFEYFSETQRNKGNFPGRFSGRQFSNSRSEMNVSTLELGDSALYLCASSAGSGGGAGYGYTFGSGTRLTVV.

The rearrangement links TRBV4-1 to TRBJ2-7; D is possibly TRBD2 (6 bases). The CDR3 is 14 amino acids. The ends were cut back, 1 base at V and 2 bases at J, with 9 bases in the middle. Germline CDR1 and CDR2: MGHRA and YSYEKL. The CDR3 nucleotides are TGCGCCAGCAGCCAAGCCGGCGGGACCTACGAGCAGTACTTC. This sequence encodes CASSQAGGTYEQYF.

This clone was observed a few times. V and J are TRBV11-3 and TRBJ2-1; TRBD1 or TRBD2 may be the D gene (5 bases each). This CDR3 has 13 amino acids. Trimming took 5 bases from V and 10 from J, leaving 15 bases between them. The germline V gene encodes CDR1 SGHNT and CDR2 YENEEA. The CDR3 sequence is CASSTGTTAEQFF. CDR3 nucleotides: TGTGCCAGCAGCACGGGGACCACGGCGGAGCAGTTCTTC.

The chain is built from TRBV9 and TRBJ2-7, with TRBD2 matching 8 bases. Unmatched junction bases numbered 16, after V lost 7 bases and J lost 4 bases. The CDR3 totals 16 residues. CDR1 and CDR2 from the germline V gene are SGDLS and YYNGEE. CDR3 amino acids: CASSAGTRAGEYEQYF. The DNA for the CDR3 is TGTGCCAGCTCCGCCGGGACTAGAGCGGGGGAGTACGAGCAGTACTTC.

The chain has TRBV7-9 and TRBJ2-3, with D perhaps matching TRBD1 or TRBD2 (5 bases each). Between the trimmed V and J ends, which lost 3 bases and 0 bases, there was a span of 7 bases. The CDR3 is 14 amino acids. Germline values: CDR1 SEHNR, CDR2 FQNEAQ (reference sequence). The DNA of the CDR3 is TGTGCCAGCAGCTTCAGGGAGAGCACAGATACGCAGTATTTT. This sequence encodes CASSFRESTDTQYF. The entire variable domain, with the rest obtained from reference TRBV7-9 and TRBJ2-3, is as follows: DTGVSQNPRHKITKRGQNVTFRCDPISEHNRLYWYRQTLGQGPEFLTYFQNEAQLEKSRLLSDRFSAERPKGSFSTLEIQRTEQGDSAMYLCASSFRESTDTQYFGPGTRLTVL.

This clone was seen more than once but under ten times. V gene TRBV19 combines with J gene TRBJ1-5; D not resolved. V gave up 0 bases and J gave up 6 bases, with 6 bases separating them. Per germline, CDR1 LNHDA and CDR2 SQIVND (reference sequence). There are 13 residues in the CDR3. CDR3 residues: CASSIERGQPQHF. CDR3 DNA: TGTGCCAGTAGTATAGAGCGGGGTCAGCCCCAGCATTTT.

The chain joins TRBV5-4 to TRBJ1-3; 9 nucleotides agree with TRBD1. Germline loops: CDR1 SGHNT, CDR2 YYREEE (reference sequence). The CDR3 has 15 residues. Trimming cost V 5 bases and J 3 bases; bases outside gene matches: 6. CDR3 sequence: CASRQQGAVGNTIYF. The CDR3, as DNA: TGTGCCAGCAGACAACAGGGGGCAGTTGGAAACACCATATATTTT.

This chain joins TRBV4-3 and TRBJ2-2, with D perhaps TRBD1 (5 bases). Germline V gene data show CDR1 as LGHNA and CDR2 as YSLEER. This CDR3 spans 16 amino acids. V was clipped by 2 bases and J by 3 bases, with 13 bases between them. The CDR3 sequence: CASSQSSQGDTGELFF. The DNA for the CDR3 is TGCGCCAGCAGCCAAAGTTCCCAAGGGGACACCGGGGAGCTGTTTTTT.

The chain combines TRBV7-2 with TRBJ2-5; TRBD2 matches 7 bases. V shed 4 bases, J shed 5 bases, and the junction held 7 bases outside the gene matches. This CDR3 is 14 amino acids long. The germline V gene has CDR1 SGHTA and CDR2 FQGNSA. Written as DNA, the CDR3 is TGTGCCAGCAGCTGGGGACTAAGTAAGGAGACCCAGTACTTC. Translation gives CASSWGLSKETQYF. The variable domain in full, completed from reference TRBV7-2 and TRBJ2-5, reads GAGVSQSPSNKVTEKGKDVELRCDPISGHTALYWYRQSLGQGLEFLIYFQGNSAPDKSGLPSDRFSAERTGGSVSTLTIQRTQQEDSAVYLCASSWGLSKETQYFGPGTRLLVL.

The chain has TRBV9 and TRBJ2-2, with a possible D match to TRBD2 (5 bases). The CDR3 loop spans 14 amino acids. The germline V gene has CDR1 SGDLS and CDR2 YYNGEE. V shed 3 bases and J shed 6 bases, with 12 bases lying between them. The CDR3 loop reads CASSAVKGAGELFF. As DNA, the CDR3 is TGTGCCAGCAGCGCGGTCAAGGGAGCCGGGGAGCTGTTTTTT.

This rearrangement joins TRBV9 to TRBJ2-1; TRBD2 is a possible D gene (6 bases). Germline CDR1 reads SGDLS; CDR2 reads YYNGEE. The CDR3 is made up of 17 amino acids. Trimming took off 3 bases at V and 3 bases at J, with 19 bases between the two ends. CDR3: CASSARGGANLYNEQFF. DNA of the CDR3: TGTGCCAGCAGCGCCCGGGGAGGAGCGAATCTCTACAATGAGCAGTTCTTC.

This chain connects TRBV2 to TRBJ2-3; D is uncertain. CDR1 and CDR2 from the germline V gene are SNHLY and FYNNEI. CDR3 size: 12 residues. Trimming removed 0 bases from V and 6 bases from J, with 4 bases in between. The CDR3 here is CASSEAFDTQYF. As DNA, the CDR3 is TGTGCCAGCAGTGAAGCTTTTGATACGCAGTATTTT.